The 25 T cell receptor beta chains reported below all come from one sample, sequenced in a study of Tregs in tolerant kidney transplant recipients. Their target antigens are unknown. Clones were sequenced by immunoSEQ multiplex PCR, and TCRdb holds only the in-frame ones, with some missing. The sample comprises some 18,000 clones, about three fifths of which are singletons, and 3% to 3.5% rests with the top ten. Source material: Tregs from blood cultured with allogeneic cells. The receptors were sampled from a human donor in good health.

This sequence joins TRBV7-9 and TRBJ2-1; 15 bases align to TRBD2. V was clipped by 0 bases and J by 0 bases; unmatched bases: 3. This CDR3 has 19 residues. The germline V gene has CDR1 SEHNR and CDR2 FQNEAQ (reference sequence). CDR3 residues: CASSLAGGLAGGSYNEQFF. CDR3 DNA: TGTGCCAGCAGCTTAGCGGGGGGACTAGCGGGAGGCTCCTACAATGAGCAGTTCTTC.

The J gene is TRBJ1-5, the V gene TRBV6-6; D unresolved. V lost 6 bases, J lost 7 bases, and 13 bases lay in between. The CDR3 consists of 13 residues. Germline V gene sequence: CDR1 MNHNY, CDR2 SVGAGI (reference sequence). For the CDR3, the DNA is TGTGCCAGCAGCGTCCGGGTAAGACAGCCCCAGCATTTT. This translates into CASSVRVRQPQHF.

This clone was detected only a few times. The chain links TRBV5-6 to TRBJ1-1, with D tentatively TRBD1 (5 bases). Per germline, CDR1 SGHDT and CDR2 YYEEEE. There are 17 residues in the CDR3. V dropped 3 bases and J dropped 1 base, with 19 bases sitting between them. The CDR3 reads CASSWGYTGTPNTEAFF. The DNA for the CDR3 is TGTGCCAGCAGCTGGGGATACACGGGGACCCCGAACACTGAAGCTTTCTTT. Full variable domain (missing parts from reference TRBV5-6 and TRBJ1-1): DAGVTQSPTHLIKTRGQQVTLRCSPKSGHDTVSWYQQALGQGPQFIFQYYEEEERQRGNFPDRFSGHQFPNYSSELNVNALLLGDSALYLCASSWGYTGTPNTEAFFGQGTRLTVV.

The V and J genes are TRBV10-3 and TRBJ2-5; TRBD1 agrees at 10 bases. Germline trimming cut 3 bases from V and 5 bases from J; bases unmatched to any gene: 6. Germline V gene lookup returns CDR1 ENHRY and CDR2 SYGVKD. The CDR3 runs 15 residues. The CDR3 nucleotides read TGTGCCATCAGTGATTGGGACAGGGGTAAGGAGACCCAGTACTTC. Translated: CAISDWDRGKETQYF.

The genes are TRBV2 and TRBJ1-2; D unclear. This CDR3 comprises 12 residues. Germline V gene sequence: CDR1 SNHLY, CDR2 FYNNEI. V was pared by 4 bases and J by 3 bases, with 6 bases between. The CDR3 DNA follows: TGTGCCAGCAGTGGGGCAGACTATGGCTACACCTTC. This encodes CASSGADYGYTF.

The V and J genes are TRBV19 and TRBJ1-5, with unresolved D. The germline V gene has CDR1 LNHDA and CDR2 SQIVND (reference sequence). V was pared by 1 base and J by 6 bases, with 1 base between. This CDR3 is 11 amino acids long. As DNA, the CDR3 is TGTGCCAGTAGTATAGGTCAGCCCCAGCATTTT. This translates into CASSIGQPQHF.

V gene TRBV27 combines with J gene TRBJ2-7, with 9 bases that match TRBD1. This CDR3 region has 17 residues. Per the germline V gene, CDR1 is MNHEY and CDR2 is SMNVEV (reference sequence). The junction had 11 bases not matched to a gene; V was cut back by 2 bases and J by 3 bases. Written as DNA, the CDR3 is TGTGCCAGCAGTTTAGGAACCGGGACAGGGTTAAGCTACGAGCAGTACTTC. Protein: CASSLGTGTGLSYEQYF.

In its sample, this clone ranks as medium-sized. The chain uses TRBV19 and TRBJ2-5; D gene ambiguous. The CDR3 sequence is 12 residues long. V lost 1 base and J lost 5, with 5 bases in between. Germline V gene sequence: CDR1 LNHDA, CDR2 SQIVND (reference sequence). The DNA for the CDR3 is TGTGCCAGTAGTATAGCAGGCGAGACCCAGTACTTC. It is translated as CASSIAGETQYF.

J is TRBJ2-5 and V is TRBV2, with D possibly being TRBD1 (5 bases). CDR1 SNHLY and CDR2 FYNNEI come from the germline V gene. Trimming took off 5 bases at V and 1 base at J, with 8 bases between the two ends. This CDR3 comprises 13 residues. Here the CDR3 reads CASSSDSQETQYF. As DNA, the CDR3 is TGTGCCAGCAGTTCCGACAGCCAAGAGACCCAGTACTTC.

The gene calls are TRBV27 and TRBJ2-1, with D perhaps TRBD2 (11 bases). CDR3 length: 23 residues. V dropped 4 bases and J dropped 0 bases, with 34 bases sitting between them. Germline V gene data show CDR1 as MNHEY and CDR2 as SMNVEV (reference sequence). The CDR3 DNA sequence: TGTGCCAGCAGTTCCCGGACAGGGGGAATCGGGACTAGCGGACGGAGCTCCTACAATGAGCAGTTCTTC. This gives the protein CASSSRTGGIGTSGRSSYNEQFF.

This clone has only a few counts. The J gene is TRBJ2-1, the V gene TRBV6-5; D is undetermined. The V gene's germline CDR1 is MNHEY and CDR2 SVGAGI. The length of the CDR3 is 12 residues. V dropped 6 bases and J dropped 2 bases, with 5 bases sitting between them. The CDR3: CASRRTYNEQFF. The CDR3 DNA follows: TGTGCCAGCAGACGGACCTACAATGAGCAGTTCTTC.

V usage is TRBV5-4 and J usage is TRBJ1-2; D is ambiguous. Germline V gene data show CDR1 as SGHNT and CDR2 as YYREEE (reference sequence). This CDR3 is 14 amino acids long. V was clipped by 0 bases and J by 8 bases, with 14 bases between them. CDR3 DNA sequence: TGTGCCAGCAGCTTGGGGCAGGTGCTACGGGGCTACACCTTC. This codes for CASSLGQVLRGYTF.

This clone was observed once. The chain combines TRBV5-6 with TRBJ1-3; D ambiguous. This CDR3 has 13 residues. The germline CDR1 and CDR2 sequences are SGHDT and YYEEEE. Trimming removed 0 bases from V and 4 bases from J, with 5 bases in between. In DNA form, the CDR3 reads TGTGCCAGCAGCTTGGGCTGGGGAAACACCATATATTTT. It is translated as CASSLGWGNTIYF.

The chain is built from TRBV6-4 and TRBJ1-3; D not certain. The CDR3 has 12 residues. Trimming cost V 5 bases and J 4 bases, with 6 bases left between them. Germline CDR1 reads MRHNA; CDR2 reads SNTAGT. The CDR3 region has the DNA TGTGCCAGCAGTCCGGGGGGAAACACCATATATTTT. This sequence encodes CASSPGGNTIYF.

The gene calls are TRBV20-1 and TRBJ2-7; possible D gene TRBD1, 6 bases. The V end lost 4 bases, the J end lost 6 bases, and 10 bases lay between the germline ends. This CDR3 contains 11 residues. Germline V gene sequence: CDR1 DFQATT, CDR2 SNEGSKA (reference sequence). CDR3 amino acids: CSAMTGFEQYF. Written as DNA, the CDR3 is TGCAGTGCTATGACAGGCTTCGAGCAGTACTTC.

Concerning this clone itself: Relative to the germline gene, one junction end is altered; a read error may explain this. This chain joins TRBV18 and TRBJ2-7, with D uncertain. The CDR3 is 12 residues long. From germline, CDR1 is KGHSH and CDR2 LQKENI. The CDR3 DNA reads TGTGCCAGCTCCCCCGGCCCCTACGGGCAGTACTTC. Protein: CASSPGPYGQYF.

The CDR3, as DNA: TGTGCCAGCAGTTTCGTCGGGTACGAGCAGTACTTC. This codes for CASSFVGYEQYF. The genes are TRBV27 and TRBJ2-7; D unclear. This CDR3 has 12 residues. The germline V gene encodes CDR1 MNHEY and CDR2 SMNVEV (reference sequence). Trimming cost V 3 bases and J 4 bases, with 7 bases left between them.

The chain combines TRBV15 with TRBJ2-7; TRBD1 matches 11 bases. The CDR3 is 13 amino acids. Germline loops: CDR1 LNHNV, CDR2 YYDKDF (reference sequence). Unmatched junction bases numbered 2, after V lost 7 bases and J lost 3 bases. Here the CDR3 DNA reads TGTGCCACCAAGGGGACAGGGGGCTACGAGCAGTACTTC. It encodes CATKGTGGYEQYF.

This clone has only one observation. The chain has TRBV4-2 and TRBJ2-7; 9 bases match TRBD1. Unmatched junction bases numbered 4, after V lost 2 bases and J lost 2 bases. This CDR3 contains 15 residues. In germline, CDR1 is LGHNA, CDR2 YNFKEQ. This CDR3 reads CASSQRQGETYEQYF. CDR3 DNA sequence: TGTGCCAGCAGCCAACGACAGGGGGAGACCTACGAGCAGTACTTC.

The V and J genes are TRBV6-9 and TRBJ2-7; TRBD1 matches 8 bases. This CDR3 region has 13 residues. The V and J ends lost 8 bases and 3 bases, in that order; junction bases with no gene match: 6. Looked up from germline, CDR1 is MNHGY and CDR2 is SVAAGI. In DNA form, the CDR3 reads TGTGCCAGCCGGGGAGACAGGGGCTACGAGCAGTACTTC. Its translation is CASRGDRGYEQYF.

J is TRBJ2-5 and V is TRBV5-5; 11 bases are shared with TRBD1. Per germline, CDR1 SGHKS and CDR2 YYEKEE (reference sequence). The V segment lost 4 bases and the J segment 1 base; nucleotides outside the gene matches: 0. This CDR3 spans 14 amino acids. This CDR3 is CASSGTGGQETQYF. The CDR3, as DNA: TGTGCCAGCAGCGGGACAGGGGGCCAAGAGACCCAGTACTTC.

This CDR3 reads CASSRKGVVSGNTIYF. The CDR3 bases are TGTGCCAGCAGCCGAAAGGGGGTTGTGTCAGGAAACACCATATATTTT. The chain uses TRBV6-6 and TRBJ1-3; a possible D gene is TRBD1 (6 bases). Germline V gene sequence: CDR1 MNHNY, CDR2 SVGAGI (reference sequence). V was trimmed by 6 bases and J by 4 bases, leaving 19 bases between them. The CDR3 loop spans 16 amino acids.

This clone was recorded once. The chain recombines TRBV10-3 with TRBJ2-1, with 13 bases identical to TRBD2. The V and J ends lost 4 bases and 3 bases, in that order; junction bases with no gene match: 0. This CDR3 contains 15 residues. Germline CDR1 and CDR2: ENHRY and SYGVKD. The CDR3 loop reads CAISGTSGGYNEQFF. Here the CDR3 DNA reads TGTGCCATCAGTGGGACTAGCGGGGGCTACAATGAGCAGTTCTTC.

The rearrangement links TRBV29-1 to TRBJ2-7; maybe TRBD1 (6 bases). Germline CDR1 reads SQVTM; CDR2 reads ANQGSEA. V was clipped by 4 bases and J by 0 bases, with 10 bases between them. This CDR3 comprises 13 residues. This CDR3 reads CSVVRQASYEQYF. The CDR3 coding sequence is TGCAGCGTTGTGCGACAGGCCTCCTACGAGCAGTACTTC.

As concerns this clone: Relative to the germline gene, one junction end is altered; a read error may explain this. The V gene is TRBV7-7, the J gene TRBJ2-5; 8 positions match TRBD1. CDR1 is SSHAT and CDR2 is FNYEAQ in the germline V gene (reference sequence). This CDR3 is 14 amino acids long. CDR3 coding DNA: TGTGCTAGCAGCCCTAGGACAGGGCAAGAGACCCAGTACTTC. Translated: CASSPRTGQETQYF.